A single sample is the source of the 28 T cell receptor beta chains below, sequenced in a study of shared clonotypes between healthy human individuals. Generated by immunoSEQ multiplex PCR, the TCRdb table keeps only in-frame clones and is missing some. The sample has approximately 1.5 million clones; 95% to 99% are singletons. Sequencing input: naive CD4+ T cells sorted from blood. Subset meaning: CD45RA+ positively selected. These receptors all come from a man younger than 40 in good health.

The rearrangement uses TRBV7-8 and TRBJ1-5; D is perhaps TRBD1 (5 bases). V lost 1 base and J 0 bases, leaving 10 bases between the germline ends. The CDR3 consists of 16 residues. CDR1 is SGHVS, CDR2 FQNEAQ, per germline. The CDR3 DNA sequence: TGTGCCAGCAGCTTAGAGGGGCGTTATAGCAATCAGCCCCAGCATTTT. It specifies CASSLEGRYSNQPQHF. Full variable domain (rest looked up from reference TRBV7-8 and TRBJ1-5): GAGVSQSPRYKVAKRGQDVALRCDPISGHVSLFWYQQALGQGPEFLTYFQNEAQLDKSGLPSDRFFAERPEGSVSTLKIQRTQQEDSAVYLCASSLEGRYSNQPQHFGDGTRLSIL.

This rearrangement joins TRBV18 to TRBJ1-1, with 8 bases aligning to TRBD1. Losses at the gene ends were 3 bases for V and 1 base for J; bases not matched to a gene: 13. The CDR3 has 18 amino acids. CDR1 and CDR2 (germline): KGHSH, LQKENI. The CDR3 DNA follows: TGTGCCAGCTCACCGGTCCGGACAGGGAGGGTCACGAACACTGAAGCTTTCTTT. Translating it yields CASSPVRTGRVTNTEAFF.

The V call is TRBV5-1, the J call TRBJ2-7; D is ambiguous. Germline values: CDR1 SGHRS, CDR2 YFSETQ. Trimming left V 3 bases short and J 0 bases short, with 10 bases between. The CDR3 spans 14 residues. The CDR3 DNA sequence: TGCGCCAGCAGCTCATTGCCAGCCTCCTACGAGCAGTACTTC. This translates into CASSSLPASYEQYF.

As concerns this clone: Germline and junction disagree at one end, which may indicate a read error. V gene TRBV19 combines with J gene TRBJ2-3; D perhaps matches TRBD2 (5 bases). The length of the CDR3 is 13 residues. Looked up from germline, CDR1 is LNHDA and CDR2 is SQIVND (reference sequence). The CDR3 protein is CVSSLRRDHTQYF. DNA for the CDR3: TGTGTCAGTAGTTTGCGACGGGATCATACGCAGTATTTT.

V and J are TRBV11-2 and TRBJ2-1, with no clear D. Germline assignment: CDR1 SGHAT and CDR2 FQNNGV. The CDR3 has 15 residues. The ends were cut back, 1 base at V and 6 bases at J, with 13 bases in the middle. The CDR3: CASSLGSLASNEQFF. CDR3 sequence (DNA): TGTGCCAGCAGCTTAGGATCCCTGGCATCCAATGAGCAGTTCTTC.

This rearrangement joins TRBV7-6 to TRBJ1-4; tentatively, D is TRBD1 (6 bases). In germline, CDR1 is SGHVS, CDR2 FNYEAQ. V was pared by 3 bases and J by 7 bases, with 15 bases between. This CDR3 spans 15 amino acids. The CDR3 spells CASSLIGQSSEKLFF. DNA of the CDR3: TGTGCCAGCAGCTTGATTGGACAGTCCTCTGAAAAACTGTTTTTT.

This chain connects TRBV5-1 to TRBJ2-2; the D gene could be TRBD1 or TRBD2 (5 bases each). The germline V and J ends were trimmed by 5 bases and 3 bases, with 17 bases remaining between them. This CDR3 comprises 16 residues. Germline CDR1 SGHRS, CDR2 YFSETQ. CDR3 in amino acids: CASSPGEGTDTGELFF. CDR3 nucleotides: TGCGCCAGCAGTCCCGGGGAAGGGACGGACACCGGGGAGCTGTTTTTT.

Concerning this clone itself: Other DNA sequences in this specimen translate into the identical CDR3. This chain uses TRBV11-3 with TRBJ2-3; 7 nucleotides align to TRBD2. The CDR3 consists of 14 residues. V was pared by 1 base and J by 4 bases, with 2 bases of the junction left unmatched. Germline-derived CDR1 and CDR2 are SGHNT and YENEEA. Here the CDR3 DNA reads TGTGCCAGCAGCTTAGTGGCGGGGGCAGATACGCAGTATTTT. Protein product: CASSLVAGADTQYF.

This clone was found once. This chain joins TRBV9 and TRBJ2-3; D unresolved. Germline loops: CDR1 SGDLS, CDR2 YYNGEE. Trimming took 4 bases from V and 2 from J, leaving 11 bases between them. CDR3 length: 14 amino acids. DNA of the CDR3: TGTGCCAGCAGCCCGGGCCTGACCACAGATACGCAGTATTTT. Translation gives CASSPGLTTDTQYF.

The chain carries TRBV10-3 and TRBJ1-1; 7 bases match TRBD1. With 2 bases clipped from V and 1 base from J, the junction kept 1 base outside the gene matches. The CDR3 is made up of 14 amino acids. CDR1 and CDR2 (germline): ENHRY, SYGVKD. Written as DNA, the CDR3 is TGTGCCATCAGTGAGGACAGGGCGAACACTGAAGCTTTCTTT. This gives the protein CAISEDRANTEAFF.

The chain couples TRBV6-1 to TRBJ2-7, with TRBD2 matching 11 bases. CDR3 length equals 15 residues. CDR1 MNHNS and CDR2 SASEGT come from the germline V gene. The V segment lost 4 bases and the J segment 3 bases; nucleotides outside the gene matches: 5. Here the CDR3 DNA reads TGTGCCAGCAGTGGAGGGGGACTAGCGGTCTACGAGCAGTACTTC. This codes for CASSGGGLAVYEQYF.

The chain employs TRBV10-3 and TRBJ2-2; 10 positions match TRBD1. The CDR3 loop spans 16 amino acids. Trimming removed 7 bases from V and 1 base from J; junction bases left unmatched: 6. The germline CDR1 and CDR2 sequences are ENHRY and SYGVKD. The CDR3 DNA follows: TGTGCCATCAACCCGGGACAGGGGATGAACACCGGGGAGCTGTTTTTT. Protein product: CAINPGQGMNTGELFF.

The chain employs TRBV27 and TRBJ2-5; tentatively, D is TRBD2 (7 bases). V was shortened by 5 bases and J by 10 bases, with 14 bases between the two germline ends. In germline, CDR1 is MNHEY, CDR2 SMNVEV (reference sequence). CDR3 length: 12 residues. The CDR3 region is CASSNTGRDQYF. CDR3 bases: TGTGCCAGCAGTAACACAGGGAGGGACCAGTACTTC.

The J gene is TRBJ2-1, the V gene TRBV5-1, with D possibly TRBD1 on 6 matching bases. V was trimmed by 4 bases and J by 7 bases, leaving 15 bases between them. Germline CDR1 is SGHRS and CDR2 is YFSETQ. The CDR3 contains 14 residues. The CDR3 region has the DNA TGCGCCAGCAGCCAGGTACAGGGAGTAAATGAGCAGTTCTTC. This codes for CASSQVQGVNEQFF.

The chain links TRBV19 to TRBJ2-4, with a possible D match to TRBD2 (5 bases). The CDR3 loop spans 16 amino acids. CDR1 and CDR2 from the germline V gene are LNHDA and SQIVND (reference sequence). Trimming shortened V by 0 bases and J by 3 bases, and 12 bases separated the two germline ends. The CDR3 DNA reads as TGTGCCAGTAGTATAGATTCCCGTGGAGGCAAAAACATTCAGTACTTC. Translating gives CASSIDSRGGKNIQYF.

The chain couples TRBV2 to TRBJ1-3; the match to TRBD1 covers 8 bases. The trim removed 8 bases at V and 4 bases at J, leaving 10 bases unmatched. The length of the CDR3 is 15 residues. Germline-derived CDR1 and CDR2 are SNHLY and FYNNEI. The CDR3 sequence: CASGQGPLLGNTIYF. CDR3 DNA: TGTGCCAGCGGACAGGGACCCTTACTAGGAAACACCATATATTTT.

This chain joins TRBV27 and TRBJ2-5; 15 nucleotides match TRBD2. The CDR3 sequence is 17 residues long. Germline V gene sequence: CDR1 MNHEY, CDR2 SMNVEV (reference sequence). V trimming: 10 bases; J trimming: 5 bases; junction bases outside the gene matches: 14. Here the CDR3 reads CATRVGPGLAGGETQYF. The CDR3 DNA sequence: TGTGCCACCAGGGTAGGGCCGGGACTAGCGGGAGGCGAGACCCAGTACTTC.

V and J are TRBV6-1 and TRBJ2-2; TRBD2 matches 8 bases. V lost 8 bases, J lost 6 bases, and 11 bases stayed unmatched. The CDR3 has 15 residues. In germline, CDR1 is MNHNS, CDR2 SASEGT. CDR3 sequence: CASLTGGPVAGELFF. The CDR3 coding sequence is TGTGCCAGCTTAACGGGAGGGCCGGTGGCCGGGGAGCTGTTTTTT.

V and J are TRBV5-4 and TRBJ2-7, with 14 bases matching TRBD2. CDR3 length: 16 residues. Germline V gives CDR1 SGHNT, CDR2 YYREEE (reference sequence). Trimming took 5 bases from V and 4 from J; bases not matched to a gene: 8. In DNA, the CDR3 is TGTGCCAGCAGTAACGGGGGACTAGCGGGAGCATACGAGCAGTACTTC. As protein: CASSNGGLAGAYEQYF. The variable domain in full, with the rest retrieved from reference TRBV5-4 and TRBJ2-7, is ETGVTQSPTHLIKTRGQQVTLRCSSQSGHNTVSWYQQALGQGPQFIFQYYREEENGRGNFPPRFSGLQFPNYSSELNVNALELDDSALYLCASSNGGLAGAYEQYFGPGTRLTVT.

This rearrangement joins TRBV5-4 to TRBJ1-2; D possibly corresponds to TRBD1 (5 bases). Germline values: CDR1 SGHNT, CDR2 YYREEE (reference sequence). V was pared by 4 bases and J by 4 bases, with 14 bases between. The CDR3 has 14 amino acids. CDR3 in amino acids: CASSPQGPGYGYTF. CDR3 in DNA: TGTGCCAGCAGCCCCCAGGGTCCCGGCTATGGCTACACCTTC.

The CDR3, as DNA: TGTGCCAGCAGCCGTGTAGGTCTGGCCCAGCATTTT. Amino acid sequence: CASSRVGLAQHF. The chain carries TRBV28 and TRBJ1-5; D not resolved. From germline, CDR1 is MDHEN and CDR2 SYDVKM. The ends were cut back, 6 bases at V and 11 bases at J, with 14 bases in the middle. The length of the CDR3 is 12 residues.

This clone was detected only once. Other DNA sequences in this sample translate to the same CDR3. This chain uses TRBV18 with TRBJ1-2, with D hard to call. The V gene lost 1 base and the J gene lost 3 bases, with 6 bases spanning the gap. The CDR3 runs 13 residues. From germline, CDR1 is KGHSH and CDR2 LQKENI. The CDR3 here is CASSPLDDYGYTF. In DNA form, the CDR3 reads TGTGCCAGCTCACCACTCGATGACTATGGCTACACCTTC.

With respect to this clone: Other DNA sequences of this sample code for an identical CDR3. The chain uses TRBV7-3 and TRBJ2-5; the match to TRBD1 covers 9 bases. This CDR3 has 13 residues. Germline assignment: CDR1 SGHTA and CDR2 FQGTGA. The junction had 3 bases not matched to a gene; V was cut back by 5 bases and J by 5 bases. The CDR3 DNA reads TGTGCCAGCAGCCTCGGACAGGGGGAGACCCAGTACTTC. Residues: CASSLGQGETQYF.

The chain carries TRBV6-1 and TRBJ2-7; possibly TRBD2 for D (6 bases). Germline assignment: CDR1 MNHNS and CDR2 SASEGT. The CDR3 sequence is 14 residues long. Trimming stripped 2 bases from V and 2 bases from J, with 10 bases between. The CDR3: CASSERGKTYEQYF. CDR3 nucleotide sequence: TGTGCCAGCAGTGAACGCGGGAAAACCTACGAGCAGTACTTC.

The chain employs TRBV7-9 and TRBJ2-7; TRBD1 matches 10 bases. With 6 bases clipped from V and 4 bases from J, the junction kept 9 bases outside the gene matches. The CDR3 contains 15 residues. Germline loops: CDR1 SEHNR, CDR2 FQNEAQ (reference sequence). CDR3 coding DNA: TGTGCCAGCAGTTCCGAGGACAGGGGGTCGTACGAGCAGTACTTC. Encoded protein: CASSSEDRGSYEQYF.

This clone was detected only once. The rearrangement links TRBV18 to TRBJ1-5, with a weak D call TRBD1 (5 bases). V was shortened by 1 base and J by 6 bases, with 7 bases between the two germline ends. Germline V gene data show CDR1 as KGHSH and CDR2 as LQKENI. The CDR3 consists of 13 residues. The CDR3 DNA sequence: TGTGCCAGCTCACCACTCCAGGGTCAGCCCCAGCATTTT. Protein sequence: CASSPLQGQPQHF.

This clone was seen a single time. This chain connects TRBV27 to TRBJ1-5, with TRBD1 identical over 7 bases. The CDR3 is 15 amino acids. Germline CDR1 reads MNHEY; CDR2 reads SMNVEV (reference sequence). V dropped 5 bases and J dropped 3; count of bases not matched to a gene: 7. The CDR3 region has the DNA TGTGCCAGCAGTACTCAGACAGGGCACAATCAGCCCCAGCATTTT. As protein: CASSTQTGHNQPQHF.

As to this clone: This specimen includes other DNA sequences encoding the same CDR3. The chain has TRBV6-5 and TRBJ1-3; D is uncertain. The CDR3 is 14 amino acids. Germline CDR1 and CDR2: MNHEY and SVGAGI. Trimming cost V 5 bases and J 4 bases, with 12 bases left between them. CDR3 sequence: CASSPGRLGNTIYF. For the CDR3, the DNA is TGTGCCAGCAGTCCCGGGAGATTAGGAAACACCATATATTTT.